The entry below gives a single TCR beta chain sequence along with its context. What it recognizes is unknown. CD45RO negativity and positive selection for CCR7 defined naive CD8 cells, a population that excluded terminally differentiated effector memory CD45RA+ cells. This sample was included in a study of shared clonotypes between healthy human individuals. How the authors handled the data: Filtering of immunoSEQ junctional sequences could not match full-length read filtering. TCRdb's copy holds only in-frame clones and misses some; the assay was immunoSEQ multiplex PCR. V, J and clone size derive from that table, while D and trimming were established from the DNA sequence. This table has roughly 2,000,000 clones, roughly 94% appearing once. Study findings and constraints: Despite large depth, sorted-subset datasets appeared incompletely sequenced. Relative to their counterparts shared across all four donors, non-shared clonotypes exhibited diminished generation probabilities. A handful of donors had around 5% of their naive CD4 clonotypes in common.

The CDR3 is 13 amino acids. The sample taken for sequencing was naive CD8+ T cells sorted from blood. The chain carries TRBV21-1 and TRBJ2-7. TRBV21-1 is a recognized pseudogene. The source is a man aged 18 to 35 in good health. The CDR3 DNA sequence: TGTGCCAGCAGTCGGTGGGTCTCCTACGAGCAGTACTTC. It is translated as CASSRWVSYEQYF.